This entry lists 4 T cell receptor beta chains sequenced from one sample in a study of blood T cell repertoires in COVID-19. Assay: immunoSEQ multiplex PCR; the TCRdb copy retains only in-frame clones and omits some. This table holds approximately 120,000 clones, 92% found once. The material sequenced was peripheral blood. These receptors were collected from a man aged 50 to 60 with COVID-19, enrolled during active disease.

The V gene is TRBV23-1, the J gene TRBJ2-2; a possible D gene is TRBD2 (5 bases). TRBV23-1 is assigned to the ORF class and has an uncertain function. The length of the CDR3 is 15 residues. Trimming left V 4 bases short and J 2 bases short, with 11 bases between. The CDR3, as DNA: TGCGCCAGCAGTCGCGGGCAGATAAACACCGGGGAGCTGTTTTTT. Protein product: CASSRGQINTGELFF.

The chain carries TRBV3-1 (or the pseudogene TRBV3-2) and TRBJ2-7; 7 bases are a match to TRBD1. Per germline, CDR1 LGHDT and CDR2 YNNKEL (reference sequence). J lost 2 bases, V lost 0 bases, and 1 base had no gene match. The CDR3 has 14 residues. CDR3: CASSQETGTYEQYF. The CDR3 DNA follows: TGTGCCAGCAGCCAAGAGACAGGGACCTACGAGCAGTACTTC.

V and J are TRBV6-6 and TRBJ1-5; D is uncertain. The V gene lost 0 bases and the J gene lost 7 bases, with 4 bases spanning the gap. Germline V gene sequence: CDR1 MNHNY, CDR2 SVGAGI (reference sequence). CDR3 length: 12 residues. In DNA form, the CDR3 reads TGTGCCAGCAGTTACTCGAGCCAGCCCCAGCATTTT. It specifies CASSYSSQPQHF.

This chain's CDR3 is CASGPGGGLGETQYF. The CDR3 DNA is TGTGCCAGCGGGCCGGGGGGCGGCCTCGGGGAGACCCAGTACTTC. V usage is TRBV6-5 and J usage is TRBJ2-5, with D tentatively TRBD2 (7 bases). V was shortened by 8 bases and J by 5 bases, with 21 bases between the two germline ends. Germline V gene data show CDR1 as MNHEY and CDR2 as SVGAGI. The CDR3 length is 15 residues.